The next 16 T cell receptor beta chains were all read from a single sample in a study of blood T cell repertoires in COVID-19. TCRdb keeps only in-frame clones here, not all; method: immunoSEQ multiplex PCR. This sample has 250,000 to 350,000 clones; 80% to 90% occur once, and the top ten carry roughly 2.3%. Sequences were obtained from PBMCs or T cells enriched from blood (not recorded which). The receptors come from a woman between 18 and 30 years old who had recovered from COVID-19.

The V and J genes are TRBV4-2 and TRBJ2-7; the match to TRBD2 covers 7 bases. Trimming at V came to 0 bases and at J to 3 bases, leaving 5 bases not matched to a gene. There are 15 residues in the CDR3. The germline V gene encodes CDR1 LGHNA and CDR2 YNFKEQ. CDR3 bases: TGTGCCAGCAGCCAAGAAACGGGGGGTCACTACGAGCAGTACTTC. Translated, it gives CASSQETGGHYEQYF.

Ten or more counts support this clone. This chain links TRBV19 with TRBJ2-1; 7 bases map to TRBD2. This CDR3 spans 14 amino acids. V gave up 5 bases and J gave up 3 bases; unmatched junction bases: 4. Germline CDR1 LNHDA, CDR2 SQIVND (reference sequence). CDR3 DNA: TGTGCCAGTAGTCCTGGGGGGGACTACAATGAGCAGTTCTTC. Amino acids: CASSPGGDYNEQFF.

V and J are TRBV30 and TRBJ2-1; 14 bases agree with TRBD2. V was clipped by 1 base and J by 0 bases; unmatched bases: 5. The germline V gene encodes CDR1 GTSNPN and CDR2 SVGIG (reference sequence). The CDR3 runs 18 residues. The CDR3 spells CAWSAGTSGGSSYNEQFF. Written as DNA, the CDR3 is TGTGCCTGGAGTGCAGGGACTAGCGGGGGAAGCTCCTACAATGAGCAGTTCTTC.

This chain uses TRBV28 with TRBJ2-3; 8 bases line up with TRBD2. Per germline, CDR1 MDHEN and CDR2 SYDVKM. Trimming removed 5 bases from V and 4 bases from J; junction bases left unmatched: 8. The CDR3 is made up of 15 amino acids. CDR3 DNA: TGTGCCAGCAGTCATGGGACTAGTCGTCCAGATACGCAGTATTTT. It is translated as CASSHGTSRPDTQYF.

This rearrangement joins TRBV19 to TRBJ2-5, with a tentative D call TRBD2 (6 bases). The CDR3 covers 13 residues. Per germline, CDR1 LNHDA and CDR2 SQIVND (reference sequence). Trimming cost V 1 base and J 3 bases, with 6 bases left between them. CDR3 DNA: TGTGCCAGTAGTATAGCGGGGGAAGAGACCCAGTACTTC. Its protein is CASSIAGEETQYF.

A single count supports this clone. The V and J genes are TRBV5-4 and TRBJ2-2, with 9 bases lining up with TRBD1. Trimming cost V 3 bases and J 6 bases; bases outside gene matches: 9. Per the germline V gene, CDR1 is SGHNT and CDR2 is YYREEE (reference sequence). CDR3 length: 16 amino acids. As DNA, the CDR3 is TGTGCCAGCAGCTCCGTTCCGGGACAGGGCTCCGGGGAGCTGTTTTTT. Encoded protein: CASSSVPGQGSGELFF.

The chain links TRBV5-6 to TRBJ2-3; 9 nucleotides agree with TRBD2. The trim removed 2 bases at V and 4 bases at J, leaving 5 bases unmatched. The germline CDR1 and CDR2 sequences are SGHDT and YYEEEE. CDR3 length: 15 amino acids. The chain's CDR3 is CASSFGAGGADTQYF. The CDR3 DNA is TGTGCCAGCAGCTTTGGAGCGGGGGGCGCAGATACGCAGTATTTT.

The chain employs TRBV2 and TRBJ2-6; possibly TRBD1 for D (5 bases). V was cut by 7 bases and J by 1 base, with 11 bases left in between. The CDR3 spans 15 residues. Germline CDR1 SNHLY, CDR2 FYNNEI. DNA for the CDR3: TGTGCCAGCACGCAGGACAATTCTGGGGCCAACGTCCTGACTTTC. Encoded protein: CASTQDNSGANVLTF.

This clone showed up just a few times. The chain uses TRBV29-1 and TRBJ2-7; D may be TRBD2 (6 bases). V lost 4 bases to trimming and J lost 5 bases, with 9 bases between them. Germline lookup yields CDR1 SQVTM and CDR2 ANQGSEA. This CDR3 spans 11 amino acids. CDR3 DNA sequence: TGCAGCGTTGGCGGGGTGAACGAGCAGTACTTC. It translates to CSVGGVNEQYF.

The rearrangement joins TRBV29-1 to TRBJ1-1; 8 positions agree with TRBD1. The ends lost 8 bases at V and 4 bases at J; junction bases unmatched: 9. The V gene's germline CDR1 is SQVTM and CDR2 ANQGSEA. The CDR3 runs to 13 residues. The CDR3 nucleotides are TGCAGCACTTTGGACAGGGAGGGCACTGAAGCTTTCTTT. It encodes CSTLDREGTEAFF. Together with reference TRBV29-1 and TRBJ1-1, the CDR3 gives the full variable domain: SAVISQKPSRDICQRGTSLTIQCQVDSQVTMMFWYRQQPGQSLTLIATANQGSEATYESGFVIDKFPISRPNLTFSTLTVSNMSPEDSSIYLCSTLDREGTEAFFGQGTRLTVV.

The chain uses TRBV5-1 and TRBJ2-1; 14 bases are a match to TRBD2. Germline V gene data show CDR1 as SGHRS and CDR2 as YFSETQ. The CDR3 length is 18 residues. Trimming took 0 bases from V and 5 from J; bases not matched to a gene: 7. DNA of the CDR3: TGCGCCAGCAGCTTGGGACTAGCGGGGGGGCCGGGCGACAATGAGCAGTTCTTC. Protein: CASSLGLAGGPGDNEQFF.

The chain uses TRBV3-1 (or the pseudogene TRBV3-2) and TRBJ2-2; 8 nucleotides match TRBD1. Losses at the gene ends were 0 bases for V and 2 bases for J; bases not matched to a gene: 8. The CDR3 has 18 residues. Looked up from germline, CDR1 is LGHDT and CDR2 is YNNKEL (reference sequence). The CDR3 DNA follows: TGTGCCAGCAGCCAAGATGTCGGTGGACAGGGTAACACCGGGGAGCTGTTTTTT. Translated: CASSQDVGGQGNTGELFF.

The CDR3 reads CASRKVGTGPNYEQYF. The CDR3 nucleotides read TGTGCCAGCCGAAAGGTTGGGACAGGGCCAAACTACGAGCAGTACTTC. V gene TRBV19 combines with J gene TRBJ2-7; 9 nucleotides align to TRBD1. The junction had 15 bases not matched to a gene; V was cut back by 9 bases and J by 3 bases. From germline, CDR1 is LNHDA and CDR2 SQIVND (reference sequence). The CDR3 is made up of 16 amino acids.

For this clone: Other nucleotide sequences from this sample produce the same CDR3. V is TRBV12-5 and J is TRBJ2-7, with 9 bases matching TRBD2. Germline V gene data show CDR1 as LGHNT and CDR2 as FRNRAP. The CDR3 runs to 15 residues. V lost 0 bases, J lost 3 bases, and 3 bases stayed unmatched. The CDR3 DNA reads TGTGCTAGTGGTTTGGTGGCGGGGGGGAGCTACGAGCAGTACTTC. This translates into CASGLVAGGSYEQYF. Complete variable domain (other parts from reference TRBV12-5 and TRBJ2-7): DARVTQTPRHKVTEMGQEVTMRCQPILGHNTVFWYRQTMMQGLELLAYFRNRAPLDDSGMPKDRFSAEMPDATLATLKIQPSEPRDSAVYFCASGLVAGGSYEQYFGPGTRLTVT.

This chain links TRBV24-1 with TRBJ2-7, with D maybe TRBD2 (5 bases). Trimming removed 0 bases from V and 0 bases from J, with 8 bases in between. This CDR3 contains 15 residues. Germline CDR1 reads KGHDR; CDR2 reads SFDVKD. The DNA for the CDR3 is TGTGCCACCAGTGATTTGCGGGAACGCTCCTACGAGCAGTACTTC. Its protein product is CATSDLRERSYEQYF.

This chain's CDR3 is CASSQEPDRGMNTEAFF. CDR3 nucleotides: TGTGCCAGCAGCCAAGAACCCGATCGAGGGATGAACACTGAAGCTTTCTTT. The J gene is TRBJ1-1, the V gene TRBV4-2; no firm D call. The CDR3 sequence is 17 residues long. Trimming cost V 0 bases and J 0 bases, with 14 bases left between them. Germline CDR1 reads LGHNA; CDR2 reads YNFKEQ.